The clone carrying this T cell receptor beta chain showed up just a few times. The CDR3 has 13 amino acids. Losses at the gene ends were 6 bases for V and 3 bases for J; bases not matched to a gene: 5. This sample stems from a study of T cells in Graves' hyperthyroidism and ophthalmopathy. Authors of the study amplified TCR beta CDR3 regions from RNA transcripts. The primer set for the first-round RT-PCR of the TCR CDR3 was HTBI. Each CDR3 protein gets one entry after TCRdb re-called the multiplex PCR reads with MiXCR. The sample lists hundreds of thousands of distinct CDR3 sequences, 15% to 19% occurring once.

The receptor was isolated from a woman between 18 and 29 years old with Graves' hyperthyroidism. The material sequenced was blood. The rearrangement joins TRBV12-3 or TRBV12-4 to TRBJ2-7; 7 bases align to TRBD1. CDR3 sequence reads: CASRGDRVYEQYF. CDR3 DNA: TGTGCCAGCAGGGGGGACAGAGTCTACGAGCAGTACTTC.